This record covers a single T cell receptor (beta chain). Its matching antigen is unknown. Looked up from germline, CDR1 is SGHRS and CDR2 is YFSETQ. V was clipped by 4 bases and J by 5 bases; unmatched bases: 8. This CDR3 has 16 amino acids. Notes on the study in general: Greatest tumor Treg TCR overlap was with tumor naive CD4+ cells.

Full-length variable regions came from constant-region reverse primers plus semi-nested Nested Universal Primer A PCR. MiXCR was run by TCRdb on the 5' RACE reads, yielding one entry per CDR3 protein. The sample lists 62,000 or so distinct CDR3 sequences, 22% occurring once. This receptor was obtained from a female donor with breast cancer. The sample comprised memory CD4+ T cells sorted from a lymph node. The subset: memory CD4+ T cells, CD4+CD45RO+CD25-. The chain employs TRBV5-1 and TRBJ2-2; 10 nucleotides agree with TRBD2. Written as DNA, the CDR3 is TGCGCCAGCAGCGGGGGACTAGCGTCGGGAACCGGGGAGCTGTTTTTT. It is translated as CASSGGLASGTGELFF.